Presented here are 19 T cell receptor beta chains from one specimen sequenced in a study of blood T cell repertoires in COVID-19. Some clones are missing from TCRdb's copy, which holds only in-frame ones; the method was immunoSEQ multiplex PCR. The sample comprises 200,000 to 300,000 clones, about 91% of which are singletons, and 2.5% rests with the top ten. Specimen: PBMCs or T cells enriched from blood (not recorded which). The receptor source for this set is a woman between 40 and 50 years old with acute COVID-19.

The J gene is TRBJ2-2, the V gene TRBV9, with 8 bases aligning to TRBD1. This CDR3 is 17 amino acids long. With 0 bases clipped from V and 4 bases from J, the junction kept 8 bases outside the gene matches. In germline, CDR1 is SGDLS, CDR2 YYNGEE. CDR3 sequence: CASSVARDRGITGELFF. CDR3 coding DNA: TGTGCCAGCAGCGTAGCTCGCGACAGGGGCATCACCGGGGAGCTGTTTTTT.

The V gene is TRBV7-8, the J gene TRBJ2-5; D uncertain. This CDR3 region has 15 residues. Germline V gene lookup returns CDR1 SGHVS and CDR2 FQNEAQ. V gave up 2 bases and J gave up 1 base, with 11 bases separating them. DNA of the CDR3: TGTGCCAGCAGCTTACCGCCAGGCCTCCAAGAGACCCAGTACTTC. Protein sequence: CASSLPPGLQETQYF.

In DNA form, the CDR3 reads TGTGCCAGCAGCTTAGCGACGGGGGGCTATGAGCAGTTCTTC. Amino acid sequence: CASSLATGGYEQFF. V is TRBV7-2 and J is TRBJ2-1; D may be TRBD2 (7 bases). This CDR3 contains 14 residues. Trimming shortened V by 0 bases and J by 8 bases, and 11 bases separated the two germline ends. Per germline, CDR1 SGHTA and CDR2 FQGNSA.

The chain links TRBV19 to TRBJ1-6, with D possibly being TRBD1 (6 bases). CDR3 size: 15 residues. Germline assignment: CDR1 LNHDA and CDR2 SQIVND (reference sequence). V gave up 7 bases and J gave up 7 bases, with 17 bases separating them. The CDR3 nucleotides are TGTGCCAGTAACAGGGCCGGCACAGCCAATTCACCCCTCCACTTT. It codes for CASNRAGTANSPLHF.

The genes are TRBV4-1 and TRBJ2-1, with 13 bases aligning to TRBD2. CDR1 and CDR2 from the germline V gene are MGHRA and YSYEKL. Trimming at V came to 6 bases and at J to 1 base, leaving 6 bases not matched to a gene. This CDR3 has 17 residues. CDR3 bases: TGCGCCAGCAGTTCGGGACTAGCGGGACGGTCCTACAATGAGCAGTTCTTC. Translated, it gives CASSSGLAGRSYNEQFF.

V usage is TRBV5-1 and J usage is TRBJ2-1; the D gene is possibly TRBD2 (6 bases). V was trimmed by 5 bases and J by 4 bases, leaving 10 bases between them. The CDR3 is 13 amino acids. The germline V gene has CDR1 SGHRS and CDR2 YFSETQ. The CDR3 sequence is CASREGRYNEQFF. As DNA, the CDR3 is TGCGCCAGCAGGGAGGGACGTTACAATGAGCAGTTCTTC. Complete variable domain (other parts from reference TRBV5-1 and TRBJ2-1): KAGVTQTPRYLIKTRGQQVTLSCSPISGHRSVSWYQQTPGQGLQFLFEYFSETQRNKGNFPGRFSGRQFSNSRSEMNVSTLELGDSALYLCASREGRYNEQFFGPGTRLTVL.

This clone was picked up one time. The chain uses TRBV19 and TRBJ2-7; a possible D gene is TRBD2 (6 bases). The CDR3 sequence is 13 residues long. Per the germline V gene, CDR1 is LNHDA and CDR2 is SQIVND (reference sequence). The CDR3, as DNA: TGTGCGAGTGGGGGGATTTACTCCTACGAGCAGTACTTC. Translation: CASGGIYSYEQYF.

The chain couples TRBV4-3 to TRBJ2-1; the match to TRBD2 covers 11 bases. J gave up 6 bases and V 4 bases, and 5 bases lay outside the gene matches. Germline lookup yields CDR1 LGHNA and CDR2 YSLEER. This CDR3 is built from 15 residues. The CDR3 sequence: CASSPGLAGPNEQFF. The CDR3 bases are TGCGCCAGCAGCCCCGGACTAGCGGGCCCCAATGAGCAGTTCTTC.

The chain combines TRBV5-1 with TRBJ2-5, with 12 positions matching TRBD1. V lost 4 bases, J lost 5 bases, and 12 bases stayed unmatched. Germline V gives CDR1 SGHRS, CDR2 YFSETQ. There are 17 residues in the CDR3. The CDR3 reads CASSPRRGQGAGETQYF. Written as DNA, the CDR3 is TGCGCCAGCAGCCCCCGTAGGGGACAGGGGGCAGGGGAGACCCAGTACTTC.

The chain joins TRBV7-8 to TRBJ1-3, with D possibly being TRBD1 (6 bases). CDR1 is SGHVS and CDR2 is FQNEAQ in the germline V gene. The germline V and J ends were trimmed by 5 bases and 8 bases, with 16 bases remaining between them. The CDR3 contains 14 residues. In DNA form, the CDR3 reads TGTGCCAGCAGCCCCGGACAGCATCAGTACACCATATATTTT. Encoded protein: CASSPGQHQYTIYF.

This clone was seen only once. V and J are TRBV2 and TRBJ1-2, with TRBD1 as a possible D gene (6 bases). Germline-derived CDR1 and CDR2 are SNHLY and FYNNEI. V was shortened by 6 bases and J by 7 bases, with 9 bases between the two germline ends. The CDR3 runs to 11 residues. The CDR3, as DNA: TGTGCCAGCAGCCAGGGGATTGGCTACACCTTC. Translation gives CASSQGIGYTF.

The chain joins TRBV25-1 to TRBJ1-2; D gene unclear. This CDR3 has 11 residues. The V end was cut by 8 bases, the J end by 0 bases, with 4 bases between. The germline gives CDR1 MGHDK, CDR2 SYGVNS. CDR3 sequence: CASGANYGYTF. CDR3 sequence (DNA): TGTGCCAGCGGAGCTAACTATGGCTACACCTTC.

This chain joins TRBV2 and TRBJ2-5, with 12 bases identical to TRBD2. CDR3 size: 14 residues. Trimming cost V 4 bases and J 7 bases; bases outside gene matches: 4. CDR1 and CDR2 (germline): SNHLY, FYNNEI. The CDR3 sequence is CASSAGLAGTTQYF. CDR3 DNA sequence: TGTGCCAGCAGTGCTGGACTAGCGGGGACGACCCAGTACTTC.

The CDR3 loop is CASSVGLAGGPTDTQYF. As DNA, the CDR3 is TGTGCCAGCAGCGTAGGTTTAGCGGGAGGGCCCACAGATACGCAGTATTTT. The rearrangement uses TRBV9 and TRBJ2-3; 11 bases fit TRBD2. Germline V CDR1 and CDR2: SGDLS, YYNGEE. This CDR3 contains 17 residues. V lost 0 bases and J lost 2; bases outside the gene matches: 5.

Ten or more counts support this clone. The chain links TRBV5-1 to TRBJ2-7; 12 nucleotides match TRBD2. The CDR3 runs 15 residues. The V and J ends lost 6 bases and 0 bases, in that order; junction bases with no gene match: 4. Germline V gives CDR1 SGHRS, CDR2 YFSETQ. CDR3 nucleotide sequence: TGCGCCAGCAACCCTAGCGGGGGGGCCTCCTACGAGCAGTACTTC. Translating it yields CASNPSGGASYEQYF.

This CDR3 reads CASSGSGGAGGRYNEQFF. For the CDR3, the DNA is TGTGCCAGCAGCGGAAGCGGGGGTGCGGGAGGCCGCTACAATGAGCAGTTCTTC. The chain is built from TRBV7-9 and TRBJ2-1, with 8 bases fitting TRBD2. The CDR3 is 18 amino acids. Germline V CDR1 and CDR2: SEHNR, FQNEAQ (reference sequence). Trimming cost V 5 bases and J 3 bases; bases outside gene matches: 15.

CDR3 loop: CASSQIPGGLNTGELFF. The CDR3 DNA reads as TGTGCCAGCAGCCAGATTCCCGGCGGGCTGAACACCGGGGAGCTGTTTTTT. The V and J genes are TRBV3-1 (or the pseudogene TRBV3-2) and TRBJ2-2, with a possible D match to TRBD2 (5 bases). V was pared by 3 bases and J by 1 base, with 15 bases between. The CDR3 runs to 17 residues. Germline CDR1 and CDR2: LGHDT and YNNKEL (reference sequence).

The V gene is TRBV14, the J gene TRBJ1-1; a possible D gene is TRBD1 (6 bases). The CDR3 totals 14 residues. CDR1 and CDR2 from the germline V gene are SGHDN and FVKESK. V lost 0 bases and J lost 3, with 8 bases in between. CDR3 in amino acids: CASSQDRGYTEAFF. The CDR3 coding sequence is TGTGCCAGCAGCCAAGATAGGGGGTACACTGAAGCTTTCTTT.

This rearrangement joins TRBV5-1 to TRBJ1-2; 8 bases are a match to TRBD1. The CDR3 runs to 15 residues. V gave up 0 bases and J gave up 4 bases; unmatched junction bases: 5. In germline, CDR1 is SGHRS, CDR2 YFSETQ. Written as DNA, the CDR3 is TGCGCCAGCAGCTTGGGGGGACAGGCCACCTATGGCTACACCTTC. Amino acids: CASSLGGQATYGYTF.